The 16 T cell receptor beta chains listed next were all sequenced from one sample in a study of cytomegalovirus exposure and HLA in healthy donors. The PCR made use of 60 Vbeta and 13 Jbeta primers. Using immunoSEQ multiplex PCR, the repertoire was profiled, and TCRdb retains in-frame clones only, with some absent. Of about 180,000 clones listed, roughly 88% are singletons. The sample taken for sequencing was PBMCs. The receptors originated from a girl under 10 years old in good health and CMV-seropositive.

This clone has a handful of counts. The chain employs TRBV5-1 and TRBJ2-3, with no clear D. V lost 4 bases and J lost 0, with 3 bases in between. Germline CDR1 SGHRS, CDR2 YFSETQ. The CDR3 is 12 amino acids. The CDR3 loop reads CASSLSTDTQYF. The CDR3 DNA reads as TGCGCCAGCAGCCTTAGCACAGATACGCAGTATTTT.

Points on this clone: This sample also contains other DNA sequences that code for the same CDR3. V is TRBV9 and J is TRBJ1-2; tentatively, D is TRBD1 (5 bases). The CDR3 has 13 amino acids. The germline gives CDR1 SGDLS, CDR2 YYNGEE. Trimming removed 0 bases from V and 5 bases from J, with 8 bases in between. The CDR3 DNA sequence: TGTGCCAGCAGCGTAGGGGGGGGGTATGGCTACACCTTC. Protein sequence: CASSVGGGYGYTF.

The chain uses TRBV20-1 and TRBJ2-1; D perhaps matches TRBD1 (5 bases). The V gene's germline CDR1 is DFQATT and CDR2 SNEGSKA (reference sequence). The CDR3 covers 10 residues. V lost 5 bases to trimming and J lost 15 bases, with 14 bases between them. This chain's CDR3 is CSAQGVRPFF. CDR3 DNA sequence: TGCAGTGCTCAAGGGGTACGTCCGTTCTTC.

This chain links TRBV4-2 with TRBJ2-5; D unclear. The J call may be incorrect, as the DNA end agrees better with TRBJ2-7. The CDR3 is 14 amino acids. CDR1 and CDR2 from the germline V gene are LGHNA and YNFKEQ. CDR3: CASSQDHQAYEQYF. The CDR3 coding sequence is TGTGCCAGCAGCCAAGACCACCAAGCCTACGAGCAGTACTTC.

This sequence joins TRBV20-1 and TRBJ1-2; possibly TRBD1 for D (5 bases). Germline V gene sequence: CDR1 DFQATT, CDR2 SNEGSKA (reference sequence). The CDR3 covers 11 residues. Between the trimmed V and J ends, which lost 3 bases and 6 bases, there was a span of 8 bases. The CDR3, as DNA: TGCAGTGCTAGGACAGATAATGGCTACACCTTC. Its translation: CSARTDNGYTF.

The chain has TRBV7-2 and TRBJ1-1, with TRBD1 matching 7 bases. V lost 7 bases and J lost 2; bases outside the gene matches: 7. The germline gives CDR1 SGHTA, CDR2 FQGNSA. This CDR3 contains 14 residues. The CDR3 sequence is CASTFDRANTEAFF. The CDR3 nucleotides are TGTGCCAGCACCTTCGACAGGGCTAACACTGAAGCTTTCTTT.

This chain links TRBV15 with TRBJ2-3, with 8 bases matching TRBD2. Germline-derived CDR1 and CDR2 are LNHNV and YYDKDF (reference sequence). V lost 0 bases to trimming and J lost 4 bases; unmatched junction nucleotides: 6. The CDR3 runs 16 residues. CDR3 sequence (DNA): TGTGCCACCAGCAGAGATCGGGAGGGGGGCGCAGATACGCAGTATTTT. Translation: CATSRDREGGADTQYF.

V is TRBV28 and J is TRBJ2-1; 9 bases match TRBD2. V lost 3 bases, J lost 2 bases, and 8 bases stayed unmatched. Looked up from germline, CDR1 is MDHEN and CDR2 is SYDVKM. This CDR3 is 17 amino acids long. CDR3 protein: CASSLGLAGDAYNEQFF. CDR3 nucleotides: TGTGCCAGCAGTTTGGGGTTAGCGGGGGACGCCTACAATGAGCAGTTCTTC.

DNA of the CDR3: TGCGCCAGCAGCTACCTAGCGGGGGGTCCGTCAGGGGAGCAGTTCTTC. Amino acids: CASSYLAGGPSGEQFF. V gene TRBV5-1 combines with J gene TRBJ2-1; 11 bases agree with TRBD2. The CDR3 consists of 16 residues. V trimming: 3 bases; J trimming: 10 bases; junction bases outside the gene matches: 12. Germline CDR1 reads SGHRS; CDR2 reads YFSETQ.

The rearrangement uses TRBV6-4 and TRBJ2-7, with TRBD1 as a possible D gene (5 bases). V was pared by 2 bases and J by 2 bases, with 19 bases between. CDR3 length: 17 residues. Germline-derived CDR1 and CDR2 are MRHNA and SNTAGT. CDR3 coding DNA: TGTGCCAGCAGTGACCTCCAACAGACAGATAGACCCTACGAGCAGTACTTC. This codes for CASSDLQQTDRPYEQYF.

The CDR3 loop reads CASSLTSGLTDTQYF. The CDR3, as DNA: TGCGCCAGCTCCTTGACTAGCGGTCTCACAGATACGCAGTATTTT. The rearrangement joins TRBV5-1 to TRBJ2-3, with 9 bases matching TRBD2. Germline assignment: CDR1 SGHRS and CDR2 YFSETQ. CDR3 length: 15 amino acids. Trimming at V came to 7 bases and at J to 2 bases, leaving 8 bases not matched to a gene.

The genes are TRBV7-2 and TRBJ2-3; 10 positions agree with TRBD2. Germline V lookup: CDR1 SGHTA, CDR2 FQGNSA. V lost 0 bases and J lost 0; bases outside the gene matches: 0. This CDR3 has 16 residues. In DNA, the CDR3 is TGTGCCAGCAGCTTAGCTAGCGGGGGGAGCACAGATACGCAGTATTTT. Protein sequence: CASSLASGGSTDTQYF.

The chain joins TRBV11-3 to TRBJ2-7; TRBD1 matches 7 bases. Germline V gives CDR1 SGHNT, CDR2 YENEEA. V gave up 0 bases and J gave up 1 base; unmatched junction bases: 6. The CDR3 extends over 16 amino acids. The CDR3 bases are TGTGCCAGCAGCTTAGATAAGAAACAGGGGTCCTACGAGCAGTACTTC. Its protein is CASSLDKKQGSYEQYF.

Only a few counts were recorded for this clone. The CDR3 DNA reads TGCGCCAGCAGCCATGGGGGGACAGGGATCGTCAATGAGCAGTTCTTC. Translating it yields CASSHGGTGIVNEQFF. The chain couples TRBV5-1 to TRBJ2-1, with TRBD1 matching over 9 bases. The CDR3 loop spans 16 amino acids. Germline loops: CDR1 SGHRS, CDR2 YFSETQ. J lost 6 bases, V lost 4 bases, and 11 bases had no gene match. The full variable domain, in which reference TRBV5-1 and TRBJ2-1 provide the parts outside the CDR3, is KAGVTQTPRYLIKTRGQQVTLSCSPISGHRSVSWYQQTPGQGLQFLFEYFSETQRNKGNFPGRFSGRQFSNSRSEMNVSTLELGDSALYLCASSHGGTGIVNEQFFGPGTRLTVL.

The chain couples TRBV28 to TRBJ2-7; 7 nucleotides line up with TRBD1. V dropped 3 bases and J dropped 5; count of bases not matched to a gene: 16. CDR3 length equals 17 residues. Germline V CDR1 and CDR2: MDHEN, SYDVKM. Here the CDR3 reads CASSFLPGRGLFNEQYF. The CDR3 nucleotides are TGTGCCAGCAGTTTTCTCCCTGGCAGGGGGTTGTTCAACGAGCAGTACTTC.

The chain carries TRBV19 and TRBJ2-7; D is ambiguous. The CDR3 runs 14 residues. In germline, CDR1 is LNHDA, CDR2 SQIVND (reference sequence). Trimming removed 3 bases from V and 1 base from J, with 10 bases in between. The CDR3 DNA is TGTGCCAGTAGTATTCAGGCAGGATCCTACGAGCAGTACTTC. Translating it yields CASSIQAGSYEQYF.